Listed below are T cell receptor beta chains from one sample, sequenced in a study of cytomegalovirus exposure and HLA in healthy donors. The repertoire was sequenced with immunoSEQ multiplex PCR; TCRdb's copy has only in-frame clones and lacks some. The data contain over 250,000 clones, around 90% of them singletons. The sequenced sample was PBMCs. The origin of the receptors is a woman in her twenties or thirties in good health and CMV-seropositive. Each CDR3 is given with its conserved first and last residue. The D gene is left open where the match is weak. Not all rows give a size; the values are once, few, many and, for expanded clones, a class.

d_call | j_call | clone_size | v_call | cdr3_nt | cdr3_aa
TRBD1 | TRBJ1-2 | . | TRBV18 | TGTGCCAGCTCACCACCAGACAGGGCTGGCTACACCTTC | CASSPPDRAGYTF
. | TRBJ2-5 | once | TRBV9 | TGTGCCAGCAGCGTAGCCAGGGCCTCTCAAGAGACCCAGTACTTC | CASSVARASQETQYF
TRBD2 | TRBJ2-1 | . | TRBV9 | TGTGCCAGCAGCTCCAGCGGGGGGGCCAATGAGCAGTTCTTC | CASSSSGGANEQFF
TRBD1 | TRBJ1-6 | . | TRBV5-1 | TGCGCCAGCAGCTTGGGGGGACAGGGTCGTTCACCCCTCCACTTT | CASSLGGQGRSPLHF
TRBD1 | TRBJ1-1 | . | TRBV27 | TGTGCCAGCAGTCCCGACCCGCGAACAGGGGGGGGGATGAACACTGAAGCTTTCTTT | CASSPDPRTGGGMNTEAFF
. | TRBJ2-1 | . | TRBV4-1 | TGCGCCAGCAGCCAGGGAAGGGCGTACAATGAGCAGTTCTTC | CASSQGRAYNEQFF
. | TRBJ2-7 | . | TRBV6-6 | TGTGCCAGCAGTTACTCGGCCCAGGGATCCTACGAGCAGTACTTC | CASSYSAQGSYEQYF
. | TRBJ2-2 | . | TRBV6-5 | TGTGCCAGCAGACGTGCGGGAACGAACACCGGGGAGCTGTTTTTT | CASRRAGTNTGELFF
. | TRBJ1-2 | few | TRBV7-3 | TGTGCCAGCAGCGAGTTCGGGGCCGCCTATGGCTACACCTTC | CASSEFGAAYGYTF
. | TRBJ1-1 | . | TRBV28 | TGTGCCAGCAGTTTCGGCCCAAACACTGAAGCTTTCTTT | CASSFGPNTEAFF
. | TRBJ1-2 | . | TRBV6-5 | TGTGCCAGCAGTTACTCAAATGGGTTCAAGAAGAATGGCTACACCTTC | CASSYSNGFKKNGYTF
. | TRBJ1-5 | . | TRBV5-6 | TGTGCCAGCAGCTCTTCGGAGAGAGCGCCCTATCAGCCCCAGCATTTT | CASSSSERAPYQPQHF
. | TRBJ2-7 | . | TRBV27 | TGTGCCAGCAGAGGTCTCGGGACCGGCGTCGAGCAGTACTTC | CASRGLGTGVEQYF
. | TRBJ1-6 | . | TRBV28 | TGTGCCAGCAGTTTATGGTCAGGGAAAGGCGCAGATTCACCCCTCCACTTT | CASSLWSGKGADSPLHF